The present entry profiles one TCR beta chain with its context. What it recognizes is unknown. V lost 2 bases to trimming and J lost 11 bases, with 16 bases between them. From germline, CDR1 is SGHRS and CDR2 YFSETQ. The CDR3 totals 13 residues. This table comes from immunoSEQ multiplex PCR, and its TCRdb copy is limited to in-frame clones, with some not included. Of 90,000 to 100,000 clones in the sample, about 83% were seen once. The data stem from a study of OX40 agonist ivuxolimab in advanced cancers. The study's findings and limits: Relatively little clonal expansion, among the lowest observed, appeared in partial responders at 0.1-3.0 mg/kg.

V usage is TRBV5-1 and J usage is TRBJ1-1, with D possibly matching TRBD1 (6 bases). This receptor was taken from an adult with an advanced solid tumor such as melanoma, head and neck, liver or kidney cancer. The specimen was CD4+ or CD8+ T cells sorted from blood, collected in a trial of the OX40 agonist ivuxolimab. The CDR3 region has the DNA TGCGCCAGCAGCTTTGATAGGAACAGGGACGCTTTCTTT. As protein: CASSFDRNRDAFF.